This TCR beta chain was recovered during a study of CXCR3-negative and CXCR3-positive naive CD8 T cells (dated by TCRdb to between 2018 and 2021). For context, the study as a whole: Roughly 140 million TRB reads were obtained in total, roughly 1.5 +/- 0.3 million reads per library. Data from about ten donors, pooled across two independent experiments, went into the diversity and physicochemical repertoire analyses. TRBV-TRBJ cluster analysis included naive subsets from about 5 donors and memory cells from 3 donors. Broad study findings and their caveats: Surface CD5, linked to self-reactivity in mice, was comparable between naive subsets; TCR interaction strength was therefore also inferred from TRB CDR3 physicochemical properties. Repertoire diversity was comparably high in both naive subsets but much lower in memory CD8+ T cells. Naive CXCR3-negative and CXCR3-positive cells from the same donor showed similar TRBV-TRBJ usage, whereas memory cells showed distinct patterns. Compared with CXCR3-negative naive cells, CXCR3-positive naive cells had TRB CDR3s with higher hydrophobicity (lower Kidera factor 4), lower energy, and higher strength and volume indices. Freshly isolated PBMCs were used for most assays because CXCR3 expression went down partially after cryopreservation.

Comments on this clonotype: Its antigen is currently not known.

TCRdb names NextSeq 550 as the instrument used. The Human TCR Profiling Kit (MiLaboratory) was used to make UMI-labeled 5' RACE TRB cDNA libraries. The full amount of extracted RNA was used for cDNA synthesis, and the full amount of resulting cDNA was used for PCR amplification. The libraries were made side by side, with each library going through the same number of PCR cycles. Per the original workflow: About 53,000 +/- 10,000 unique UMI-labeled TRB cDNA molecules per library were extracted with MIGEC and MiXCR, with at least two reads per UMI required. On average, around 40,000 +/- 10,000 functional in-frame TRB CDR3 nucleotide clonotypes lacking stop codons were found per library. Diversity metrics, including normalized Shannon-Wiener and Chao1, were computed in VDJtools after downsampling to 5000 UMI-labeled TRB molecules per sample. For the central five CDR3 residues, VDJtools calculated physicochemical properties weighted by clonotype size, namely interaction energy, strength, volume and Kidera factor 4. With the reads reprocessed by TCRdb, a single entry stands for each CDR3 protein sequence and no DNA is reported. V and J calls and clone size were set by TCRdb, not the authors. The table for this sample records under 85,000 distinct CDR3 sequences. Around 0.7% of the sample is held by the ten biggest clonotypes.

CDR3 length: 16 amino acids, cysteine to phenylalanine. Only the protein sequence is given. CDR1 and CDR2 (MNHNY, SVGAGI) derive from the germline V gene (reference sequence). For each CD8+ T cell subset, flow sorting was done in triplicate, and some 300,000 cells per subset went directly into RLT lysis buffer. Naive CD8+ T cells were defined stringently as CD45RO-CCR7+CD27+CD95- to exclude memory contaminants. Using standard density gradient centrifugation, peripheral blood mononuclear cells were isolated from buffy coats. Naive CXCR3-negative and CXCR3-positive CD8+ T cells were flow-sorted on a FACSAria III. An RNeasy Mini Kit was used to extract total RNA from the sorted cells.

The receptor chain draws on TRBV6-6 and TRBJ2-1; TCRdb lists TRBD1, though no DNA is available to test this call. The receptor's source is a human donor in good health. Some clones in this sample may be carry-over from other donors' samples. The specimen was naive CXCR3+ CD8+ T cells from blood. In light of the paper, this sample's cell subset or site label describes: CD45RO-CCR7+CD27+CD95- naive CD8+ T cells expressing CXCR3 (TNR3+). The encoded CDR3 is CASSYSGRGLYNEQFF.